This is a list of T cell receptor beta chains from one sample in a study of shared clonotypes between healthy human individuals. The table came from immunoSEQ multiplex PCR; TCRdb's copy has only in-frame clones and leaves some out. This table has 950,000 to 1,100,000 clones, around 75% appearing once. The sequencing sample was made of memory CD4+ T cells sorted from blood. These receptors originate from a man aged 18 to 35 in good health. The CDR3 runs from the conserved cysteine through the conserved F or W.

>TRBJ1-5|TRBV7-2
CASSQEGPNQPQHF
>TRBJ2-1|TRBV27
CASSFPPPRGFGEQFF
>TRBJ2-7|TRBV19
CASSAGLAGGRLGYEQYF
>TRBJ2-2|TRBV6-1
CASSDSGSLTGELFF
>TRBJ2-1|TRBV5-1
CASSQTGGRGYEQFF
>TRBJ2-1|TRBV7-6
CASSLSGTGKTNEQFF
>TRBJ1-2|TRBV7-9
CASIPGGASIGYTF
>TRBJ1-3|TRBV7-2
CASSSGLRIGNTIYF
>TRBJ2-1|TRBV2
CASGRDRSYNEQFF
>TRBJ2-3|TRBV13
CASSSDSLAGGSSTDTQYF
>TRBJ2-1|TRBV19
CASSIQGGRANEQFF
>TRBJ1-1|TRBV2
CASSEALLRDKNTEAFF
>TRBJ1-6|TRBV5-5
CASSPVGSYNSPLHF
>TRBJ1-5|TRBV5-1
CASSLNGGSQPQHF
>TRBJ2-3|TRBV15
CATSRDAGGGTDTQYF
>TRBJ2-2|TRBV7-9
CASSLRAGGTGELFF
>TRBJ2-7|TRBV6-5
CASSYSRQGTYEQYF
>TRBJ2-1|TRBV15
CATSRDRAPDNEQFF
>TRBJ2-7|TRBV7-2
CASSPDRGGYEQYF
>TRBJ1-5|TRBV29-1
CSVRGQGEGPQHF
>TRBJ1-1|TRBV6-5
CASSSQGGGTEAFF
>TRBJ2-3|TRBV19
CASSSPGGSGMIDTQYF
>TRBJ2-7|TRBV6-6
CASSGLAGRYEQYF
>TRBJ2-6|TRBV7-8
CASSLQPAGGAGANVLTF
>TRBJ2-5|TRBV10-2
CASSESGQQETQYF
>TRBJ2-7|TRBV10-3
CAIRGAGDPYEQYF
>TRBJ1-5|TRBV9
CASSVDGGGNQPQHF
>TRBJ2-3|TRBV2
CASSESRGSTDTQYF
>TRBJ2-7|TRBV4-1
CASSQEKGSGQGYEQYF
>TRBJ2-3|TRBV7-2
CASRLAGGPAQYF
>TRBJ2-3|TRBV14
CASSLLGTSTDTQYF
>TRBJ2-6|TRBV5-1
CASSFSSSGANVLTF
>TRBJ2-1|TRBV5-1
CASSLLVDEQFF
>TRBJ1-3|TRBV5-1
CASSPGASSSGNTIYF